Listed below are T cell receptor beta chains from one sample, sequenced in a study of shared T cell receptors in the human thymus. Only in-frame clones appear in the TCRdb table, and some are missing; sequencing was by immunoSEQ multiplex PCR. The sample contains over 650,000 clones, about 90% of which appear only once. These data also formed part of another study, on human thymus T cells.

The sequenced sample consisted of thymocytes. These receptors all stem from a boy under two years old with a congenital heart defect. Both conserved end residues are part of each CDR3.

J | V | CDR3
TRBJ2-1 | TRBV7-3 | CASSYRTSGPTYNEQFF
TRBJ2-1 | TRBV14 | CASSQEVPSGSSYNEQFF
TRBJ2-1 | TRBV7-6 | CASSLGQEQFF
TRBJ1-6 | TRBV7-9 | CASSLGSGQVGNSPLHF
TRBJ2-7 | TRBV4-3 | CASSQVRRMDSSYEQYF
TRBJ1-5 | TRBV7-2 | CASQKGEGVNQPQHF
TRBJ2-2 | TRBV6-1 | CASSEAGLAGGLFRAGELFF
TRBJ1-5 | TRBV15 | CATSRDSRRGWKPQHF
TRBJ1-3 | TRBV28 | CASSLGTGSINTIYF
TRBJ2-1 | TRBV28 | CASSFLLAGGPSYNEQFF
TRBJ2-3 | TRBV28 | CASSLFLPGTSGRAQDTQYF
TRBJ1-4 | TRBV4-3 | CASSQGGGFQLFF
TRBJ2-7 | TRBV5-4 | CASSFDYRKEDEQYF
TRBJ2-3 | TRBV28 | CASSFPWQGETHTDTQYF